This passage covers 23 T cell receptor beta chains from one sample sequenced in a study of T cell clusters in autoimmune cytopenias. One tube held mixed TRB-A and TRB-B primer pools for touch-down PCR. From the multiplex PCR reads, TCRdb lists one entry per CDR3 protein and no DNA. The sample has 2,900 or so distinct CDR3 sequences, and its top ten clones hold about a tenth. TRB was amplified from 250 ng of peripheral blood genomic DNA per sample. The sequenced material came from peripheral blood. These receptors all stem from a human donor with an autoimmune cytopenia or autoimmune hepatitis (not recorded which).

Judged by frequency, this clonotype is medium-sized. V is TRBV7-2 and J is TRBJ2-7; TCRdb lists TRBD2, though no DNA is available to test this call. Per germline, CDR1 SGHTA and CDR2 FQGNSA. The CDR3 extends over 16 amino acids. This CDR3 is CASSLYSTGGSYEQYF.

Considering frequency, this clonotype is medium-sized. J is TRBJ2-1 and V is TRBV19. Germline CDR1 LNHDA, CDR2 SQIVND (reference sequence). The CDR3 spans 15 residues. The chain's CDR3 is CASSSQRDSYNEQFF.

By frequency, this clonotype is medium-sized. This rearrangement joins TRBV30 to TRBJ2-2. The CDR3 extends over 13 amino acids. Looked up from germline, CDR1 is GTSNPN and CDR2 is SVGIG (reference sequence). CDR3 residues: CAWSVYGTGELFF. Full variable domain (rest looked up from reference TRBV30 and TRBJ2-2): SQTIHQWPATLVQPVGSPLSLECTVEGTSNPNLYWYRQAAGRGLQLLFYSVGIGQISSEVPQNLSASRPQDRQFILSSKKLLLSDSGFYLCAWSVYGTGELFFGEGSRLTVL.

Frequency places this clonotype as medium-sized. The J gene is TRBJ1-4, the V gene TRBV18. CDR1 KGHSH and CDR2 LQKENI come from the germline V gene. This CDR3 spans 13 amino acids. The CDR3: CASSPLQSEKLFF.

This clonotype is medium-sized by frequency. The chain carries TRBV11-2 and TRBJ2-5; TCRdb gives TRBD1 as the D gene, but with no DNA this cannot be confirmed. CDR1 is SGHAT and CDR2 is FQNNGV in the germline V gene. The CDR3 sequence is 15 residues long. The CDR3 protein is CASSRERADQETQYF.

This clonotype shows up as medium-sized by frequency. Here the CDR3 reads CASSIYEGGPAAPYEQYF. V and J are TRBV19 and TRBJ2-7; TCRdb outputs TRBD1, but without DNA this stays unchecked. The germline CDR1 and CDR2 sequences are LNHDA and SQIVND (reference sequence). The CDR3 length is 18 residues.

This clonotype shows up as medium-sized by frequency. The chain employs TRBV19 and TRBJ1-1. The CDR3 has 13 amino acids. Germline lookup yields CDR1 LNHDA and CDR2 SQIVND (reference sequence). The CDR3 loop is CASSIRSLHEAFF.

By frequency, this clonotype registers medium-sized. CDR3: CSARDRRETQYF. This chain connects TRBV20-1 to TRBJ2-5. The V gene's germline CDR1 is DFQATT and CDR2 SNEGSKA (reference sequence). The CDR3 loop spans 12 amino acids.

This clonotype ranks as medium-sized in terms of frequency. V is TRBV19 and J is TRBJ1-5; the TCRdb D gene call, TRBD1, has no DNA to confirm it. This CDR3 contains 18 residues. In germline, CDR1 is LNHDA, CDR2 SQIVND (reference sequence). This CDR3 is CASKGGRGGSGSSQPQHF.

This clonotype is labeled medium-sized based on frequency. This chain's CDR3 is CASSFGEEAFF. The chain joins TRBV27 to TRBJ1-1. The V gene's germline CDR1 is MNHEY and CDR2 SMNVEV (reference sequence). The CDR3 totals 11 residues.

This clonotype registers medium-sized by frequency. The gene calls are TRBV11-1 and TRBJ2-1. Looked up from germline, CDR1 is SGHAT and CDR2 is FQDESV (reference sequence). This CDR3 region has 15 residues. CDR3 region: CASSLEYSPLNEQFF. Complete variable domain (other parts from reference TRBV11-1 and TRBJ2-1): EAEVAQSPRYKITEKSQAVAFWCDPISGHATLYWYRQILGQGPELLVQFQDESVVDDSQLPKDRFSAERLKGVDSTLKIQPAELGDSAMYLCASSLEYSPLNEQFFGPGTRLTVL.

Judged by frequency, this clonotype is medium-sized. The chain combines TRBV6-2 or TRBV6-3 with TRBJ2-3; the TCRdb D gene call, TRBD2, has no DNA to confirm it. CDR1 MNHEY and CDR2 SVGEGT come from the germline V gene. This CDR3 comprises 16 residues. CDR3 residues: CASSSLGGALRNTQYF.

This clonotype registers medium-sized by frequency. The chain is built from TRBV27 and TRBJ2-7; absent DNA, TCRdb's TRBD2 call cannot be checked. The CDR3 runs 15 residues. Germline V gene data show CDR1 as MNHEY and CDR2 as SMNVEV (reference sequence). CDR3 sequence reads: CASSPIAGGAYEQYF.

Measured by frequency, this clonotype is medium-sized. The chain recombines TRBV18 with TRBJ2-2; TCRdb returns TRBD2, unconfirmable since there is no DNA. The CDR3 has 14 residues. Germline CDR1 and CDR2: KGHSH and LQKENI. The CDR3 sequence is CASSPGGGSGELFF.

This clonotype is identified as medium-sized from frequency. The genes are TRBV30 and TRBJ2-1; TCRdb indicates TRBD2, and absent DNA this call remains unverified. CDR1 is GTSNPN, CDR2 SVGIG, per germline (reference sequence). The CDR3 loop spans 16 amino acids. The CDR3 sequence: CAWSLGLAGASDEQFF.

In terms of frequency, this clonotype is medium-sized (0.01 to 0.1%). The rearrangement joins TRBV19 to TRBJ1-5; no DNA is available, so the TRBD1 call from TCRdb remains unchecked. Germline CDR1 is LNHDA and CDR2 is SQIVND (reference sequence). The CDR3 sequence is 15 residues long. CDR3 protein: CASSPPHRDHQPQHF.

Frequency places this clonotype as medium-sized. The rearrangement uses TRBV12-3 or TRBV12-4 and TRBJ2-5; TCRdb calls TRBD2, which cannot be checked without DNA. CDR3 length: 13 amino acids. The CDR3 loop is CASRLGLQETQYF.

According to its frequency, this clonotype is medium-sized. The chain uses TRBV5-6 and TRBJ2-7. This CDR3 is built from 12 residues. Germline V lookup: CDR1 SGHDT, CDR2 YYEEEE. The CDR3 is CASSFTDYEQYF.

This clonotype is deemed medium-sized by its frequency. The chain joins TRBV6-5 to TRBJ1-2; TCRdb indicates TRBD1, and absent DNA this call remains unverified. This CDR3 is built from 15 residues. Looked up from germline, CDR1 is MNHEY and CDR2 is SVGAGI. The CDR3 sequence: CASRSPRGQKYGYTF.

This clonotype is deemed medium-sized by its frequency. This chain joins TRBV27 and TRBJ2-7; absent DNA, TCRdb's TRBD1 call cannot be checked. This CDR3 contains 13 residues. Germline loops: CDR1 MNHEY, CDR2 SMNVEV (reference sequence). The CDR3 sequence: CASSLSQGYEQYF.

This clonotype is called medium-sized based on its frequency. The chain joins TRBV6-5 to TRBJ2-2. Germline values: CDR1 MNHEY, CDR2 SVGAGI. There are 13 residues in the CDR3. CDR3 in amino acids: CASSYQYTGELFF.

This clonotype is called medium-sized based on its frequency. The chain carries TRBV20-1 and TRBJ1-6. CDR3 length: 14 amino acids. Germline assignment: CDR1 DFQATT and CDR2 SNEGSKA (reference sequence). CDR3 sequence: CSARREGAFSPLHF.

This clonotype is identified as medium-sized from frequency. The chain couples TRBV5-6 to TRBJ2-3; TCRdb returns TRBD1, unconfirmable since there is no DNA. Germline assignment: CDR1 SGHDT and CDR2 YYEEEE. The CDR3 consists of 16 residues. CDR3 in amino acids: CASSLRLRDTTDTQYF. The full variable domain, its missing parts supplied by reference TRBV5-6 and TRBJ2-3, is DAGVTQSPTHLIKTRGQQVTLRCSPKSGHDTVSWYQQALGQGPQFIFQYYEEEERQRGNFPDRFSGHQFPNYSSELNVNALLLGDSALYLCASSLRLRDTTDTQYFGPGTRLTVL.